Following are 12 T cell receptor beta chains from one sample sequenced in a study of T cell responses to AZD1222 COVID-19 vaccine (dated by TCRdb to about 2021). The library was made by the immunoSEQ multiplex PCR assay. TCRdb mirrors the immuneACCESS table, restricted to in-frame sequences. Some clones are absent from its copies; in checked studies, under half trace to an unresolved V gene, and the reason for the others is unknown. The sample table shows about 130,000 clones, and around 90% are seen once. Over 5.5% of the sample is in the top ten clones. The time point label on this specimen signifies: baseline before first vaccination. The sequences come from peripheral blood, collected on day 0 of AZD1222 vaccination. All receptors come from an adult in good health.

Only a few counts were recorded for this clone. This sequence joins TRBV2 and TRBJ1-5, with 7 positions matching TRBD1. The CDR3 runs to 13 residues. V shed 8 bases, J shed 7 bases, and the junction held 8 bases outside the gene matches. From germline, CDR1 is SNHLY and CDR2 FYNNEI. The chain's CDR3 is CASAQGSEQPQHF. For the CDR3, the DNA is TGTGCCAGCGCACAGGGGTCCGAACAGCCCCAGCATTTT.

Comments on this clone: The identical CDR3 is also encoded by other nucleotide sequences in the sample. This CDR3 is CASSPGGLNQPQHF. CDR3 nucleotide sequence: TGTGCCAGCTCACCTGGGGGCCTCAATCAGCCCCAGCATTTT. The V and J genes are TRBV18 and TRBJ1-5, with D possibly being TRBD1 (6 bases). V lost 3 bases, J lost 3 bases, and 9 bases lay in between. The CDR3 covers 14 residues. Looked up from germline, CDR1 is KGHSH and CDR2 is LQKENI. Full variable domain (rest looked up from reference TRBV18 and TRBJ1-5): NAGVMQNPRHLVRRRGQEARLRCSPMKGHSHVYWYRQLPEEGLKFMVYLQKENIIDESGMPKERFSAEFPKEGPSILRIQQVVRGDSAAYFCASSPGGLNQPQHFGDGTRLSIL.

This chain connects TRBV24-1 to TRBJ1-1; D is possibly TRBD1 (5 bases). V was pared by 9 bases and J by 5 bases, with 18 bases between. CDR1 is KGHDR and CDR2 is SFDVKD in the germline V gene. The CDR3 sequence is 14 residues long. This chain's CDR3 is CATGGGVPLTEAFF. The DNA of the CDR3 is TGTGCCACCGGGGGGGGAGTACCTTTGACTGAAGCTTTCTTT.

The chain uses TRBV6-1 and TRBJ1-1; unclear D gene. V was cut by 1 base and J by 3 bases, with 12 bases left in between. CDR3 length: 15 residues. The germline V gene encodes CDR1 MNHNS and CDR2 SASEGT. CDR3: CASSEGWVGYTEAFF. The CDR3 DNA is TGTGCCAGCAGTGAAGGATGGGTAGGGTACACTGAAGCTTTCTTT.

The chain has TRBV28 and TRBJ2-1; 7 bases fit TRBD1. Germline V gives CDR1 MDHEN, CDR2 SYDVKM. J lost 5 bases, V lost 3 bases, and 4 bases had no gene match. This CDR3 spans 14 amino acids. The CDR3 DNA reads TGTGCCAGCAGTTTTGTGGGACAGAACAATGAGCAGTTCTTC. As protein: CASSFVGQNNEQFF.

This clone was detected a few times. The rearrangement links TRBV5-1 to TRBJ1-2; D not resolved. The CDR3 is made up of 16 amino acids. The ends were cut back, 2 bases at V and 2 bases at J, with 16 bases in the middle. Germline CDR1 reads SGHRS; CDR2 reads YFSETQ. CDR3 protein: CASSFYGPNQNYGYTF. The CDR3, as DNA: TGCGCCAGCAGCTTTTACGGACCCAACCAGAACTATGGCTACACCTTC.

The V call is TRBV11-3, the J call TRBJ1-1, with D maybe TRBD1 (6 bases). Germline-derived CDR1 and CDR2 are SGHNT and YENEEA. CDR3 length equals 14 residues. The V and J ends lost 6 bases and 4 bases respectively, with 15 bases between them. CDR3 loop: CASSSRGQATEAFF. In nucleotides, the CDR3 is TGTGCCAGCAGTTCTCGGGGGCAGGCCACTGAAGCTTTCTTT.

The CDR3 region is CASILTGLGPQHF. The CDR3, as DNA: TGTGCCAGCATACTTACCGGACTGGGACCCCAGCATTTT. This chain connects TRBV6-5 to TRBJ1-5; no firm D call. This CDR3 region has 13 residues. Germline lookup yields CDR1 MNHEY and CDR2 SVGAGI. V shed 7 bases and J shed 10 bases, with 17 bases lying between them.

This clone was counted a single time. The V and J genes are TRBV7-6 and TRBJ2-5; 16 nucleotides agree with TRBD2. This CDR3 is 17 amino acids long. Looked up from germline, CDR1 is SGHVS and CDR2 is FNYEAQ. The V and J ends lost 5 bases and 7 bases, in that order; junction bases with no gene match: 10. CDR3 DNA sequence: TGTGCCAGCAGCGAAATTGGGACTAGCGGGAGGGCAGGGACCCAGTACTTC. Translating it yields CASSEIGTSGRAGTQYF.

The chain uses TRBV3-1 (or the pseudogene TRBV3-2) and TRBJ1-3; maybe TRBD1 (6 bases). The length of the CDR3 is 15 residues. Germline CDR1 LGHDT, CDR2 YNNKEL (reference sequence). The ends were cut back, 1 base at V and 4 bases at J, with 11 bases in the middle. The CDR3, as DNA: TGTGCCAGCAGCCAAGCAGCGACAGGAGGAAACACCATATATTTT. This encodes CASSQAATGGNTIYF.

The rearrangement uses TRBV3-1 (or the pseudogene TRBV3-2) and TRBJ2-4; 7 positions match TRBD2. This CDR3 region has 14 residues. V was pared by 2 bases and J by 8 bases, with 6 bases of the junction left unmatched. Germline V lookup: CDR1 LGHDT, CDR2 YNNKEL (reference sequence). The CDR3 DNA is TGTGCCAGCAGCCAACCTAGCAGCGGGGACATTCAGTACTTC. Protein sequence: CASSQPSSGDIQYF.

The chain joins TRBV7-3 to TRBJ2-6; D call uncertain. The CDR3 is 15 residues long. Trimming left V 5 bases short and J 1 base short, with 9 bases between. In germline, CDR1 is SGHTA, CDR2 FQGTGA. Here the CDR3 reads CASSDRTSGANVLTF. The DNA of the CDR3 is TGTGCCAGCAGCGATCGTACTTCTGGGGCCAACGTCCTGACTTTC.